The rows below give T cell receptor beta chains drawn from one sample of a study of graft-versus-host responses after intestinal transplantation. Using immunoSEQ multiplex PCR, the repertoire was profiled, and TCRdb retains in-frame clones only, with some absent. The sample includes about 96,000 clones, about 93% of them seen just once. No antigens are known for them. The material sequenced was unstimulated CD4+ T cells sorted from spleen or lymph node cells, taken before intestinal transplant. Source of these receptors: a human donor who received an intestinal transplant. The CDR3 runs from the conserved cysteine through the conserved F or W. Each record gives: D gene, J gene, clone size, V gene, CDR3 protein, CDR3 DNA. D genes are given only for firm matches. Size values are once, few and many counts, or a class for expanded clones, and some rows have none.

TRBD1,TRBJ2-4,NA,TRBV18,CASSPPKTGSNIQYF,TGTGCCAGCTCACCCCCCAAGACAGGGTCAAACATTCAGTACTTC
TRBD2,TRBJ2-1,once,TRBV30,CACIAGGLNNEQFF,TGTGCCTGCATAGCGGGGGGACTTAACAATGAGCAGTTCTTC
TRBD1,TRBJ1-1,few,TRBV29-1,CSVDGPWDRGGTMNTEAFF,TGCAGCGTTGACGGACCCTGGGACAGGGGGGGGACGATGAACACTGAAGCTTTCTTT
TRBD1,TRBJ2-7,NA,TRBV5-1,CASSLRQGPYEQYF,TGCGCCAGCAGCTTGCGACAGGGGCCCTACGAGCAGTACTTC
NA,TRBJ2-1,few,TRBV2,CASRLSRNEQFF,TGTGCCAGCAGGTTGTCTCGCAATGAGCAGTTCTTC
NA,TRBJ1-1,NA,TRBV30,CAWRGYGGTRAFF,TGTGCCTGGAGGGGTTACGGAGGGACGCGAGCTTTCTTT
NA,TRBJ1-2,NA,TRBV12-5,CASGLVRGEGYGYTF,TGTGCTAGTGGTTTGGTACGGGGGGAGGGCTATGGCTACACCTTC
NA,TRBJ1-6,NA,TRBV28,CASSLQGGSPLHF,TGTGCCAGCAGTTTGCAGGGTGGTTCACCCCTCCACTTT
NA,TRBJ2-1,NA,TRBV5-1,CASSLVVRSSYNEQFF,TGCGCCAGCAGCTTGGTCGTTCGGAGCTCCTACAATGAGCAGTTCTTC
TRBD2,TRBJ2-5,NA,TRBV5-1,CASKTSGHQETQYF,TGCGCCAGCAAAACTAGCGGGCACCAAGAGACCCAGTACTTC
NA,TRBJ1-6,NA,TRBV6-1,CASSEYGDNSPLHF,TGTGCCAGCAGTGAATACGGGGATAATTCACCCCTCCACTTT
TRBD1,TRBJ1-2,NA,TRBV4-1,CASSHEQGLNYGYTF,TGCGCCAGCAGCCACGAACAGGGGTTGAACTATGGCTACACCTTC
TRBD1,TRBJ1-5,NA,TRBV6-1,CTSSWRQGAGPQHF,TGTACCAGCAGTTGGAGACAGGGGGCGGGACCCCAGCATTTT
TRBD1,TRBJ1-2,NA,TRBV2,CASSGTGEANYGYTF,TGTGCCAGCAGTGGGACAGGGGAAGCTAACTATGGCTACACCTTC
TRBD1,TRBJ2-1,NA,TRBV6-1,CASDYRDSSYNEQFF,TGTGCCAGTGATTACCGGGACAGCTCCTACAATGAGCAGTTCTTC
NA,TRBJ1-5,NA,TRBV10-3,CAISRGDDQPQHF,TGTGCCATCAGCAGGGGTGATGATCAGCCCCAGCATTTT
NA,TRBJ1-1,NA,TRBV7-6,CASSLDMNTEAFF,TGTGCCAGCAGCTTAGACATGAACACTGAAGCTTTCTTT
NA,TRBJ1-4,NA,TRBV7-3,CASSLRGGDEKLFF,TGTGCCAGCAGCCTACGTGGGGGGGATGAAAAACTGTTTTTT
NA,TRBJ2-5,NA,TRBV27,CASSFRGQETQYF,TGTGCCAGCAGTTTTCGGGGTCAAGAGACCCAGTACTTC
NA,TRBJ2-7,few,TRBV19,CASRRAPGGSSYEQYF,TGTGCCAGTAGGAGAGCTCCAGGGGGGAGCTCCTACGAGCAGTACTTC
NA,TRBJ1-1,NA,TRBV6-5,CASQPNRVMGEAFF,TGTGCCAGCCAACCAAACAGGGTGATGGGTGAAGCTTTCTTT
TRBD2,TRBJ2-7,NA,TRBV11-2,CASSFMMGLLSYEQYF,TGTGCCAGCAGCTTTATGATGGGACTACTCTCCTACGAGCAGTACTTC
TRBD2,TRBJ2-1,NA,TRBV5-4,CASSFLQTSGIRGEQFF,TGTGCCAGCAGCTTCCTTCAGACTAGCGGGATTAGAGGTGAGCAGTTCTTC
NA,TRBJ1-5,NA,TRBV7-6,CASSLAVGGQPQHF,TGTGCCAGCAGCTTAGCGGTAGGAGGACAGCCCCAGCATTTT
TRBD1,TRBJ2-7,NA,TRBV11-2,CASSYGRGPREQYF,TGTGCCAGCAGCTACGGCAGGGGGCCGAGAGAGCAGTACTTC
NA,TRBJ1-2,NA,TRBV6-1,CASSENPMVDYGYTF,TGTGCCAGCAGTGAAAACCCTATGGTGGACTATGGCTACACCTTC
NA,TRBJ1-5,NA,TRBV30,CAWSVGWGGISNQPQHF,TGTGCCTGGAGTGTAGGGTGGGGGGGAATTAGCAATCAGCCCCAGCATTTT
NA,TRBJ1-2,NA,TRBV19,CASSMDSAYGYTF,TGTGCCAGTAGTATGGACAGTGCCTATGGCTACACCTTC
NA,TRBJ1-4,once,TRBV21-1,CASSMDRASTNEKLFF,TGTGCCAGCAGTATGGACAGGGCTTCAACTAATGAAAAACTGTTTTTT
TRBD1,TRBJ2-7,few,TRBV2,CASQNTGTGGFEQYF,TGTGCCAGCCAAAACACCGGGACAGGGGGTTTCGAGCAGTACTTC
TRBD1,TRBJ2-5,NA,TRBV25-1,CASSELGQGETQYF,TGTGCCAGCAGTGAACTCGGACAGGGAGAGACCCAGTACTTC
NA,TRBJ2-7,once,TRBV5-5,CASSFDAGMILAYEQYF,TGTGCCAGCAGCTTTGATGCAGGTATGATACTGGCCTACGAGCAGTACTTC
NA,TRBJ1-1,few,TRBV6-6,CASIWGDLQAFF,TGTGCCAGTATCTGGGGGGACCTTCAAGCTTTCTTT
NA,TRBJ1-1,NA,TRBV19,CASSIVRGGAEAFF,TGTGCCAGTAGTATAGTAAGGGGAGGGGCTGAAGCTTTCTTT
NA,TRBJ1-4,few,TRBV7-9,CASSLQPKGGNYLFF,TGTGCCAGCAGCCTCCAGCCCAAGGGGGGGAACTATCTGTTTTTT
TRBD1,TRBJ2-5,NA,TRBV6-1,CASSITGGSETQYF,TGTGCCAGCAGCATCACAGGGGGGAGTGAGACCCAGTACTTC
TRBD1,TRBJ1-1,NA,TRBV28,CASSLRQGRKVREAFF,TGTGCCAGCAGTTTAAGACAGGGGCGCAAAGTCCGTGAAGCTTTCTTT
NA,TRBJ1-2,NA,TRBV5-8,CASSLIDSNYGYTF,TGTGCCAGCAGCTTAATCGACAGTAACTATGGCTACACCTTC
NA,TRBJ1-1,once,TRBV7-7,CASSREANTEAFF,TGTGCCAGCAGCCGTGAGGCCAACACTGAAGCTTTCTTT
TRBD1,TRBJ2-4,NA,TRBV20-1,CSASRGHIQYF,TGCAGTGCTAGCAGGGGGCACATTCAGTACTTC
TRBD1,TRBJ1-2,NA,TRBV2,CASTKGPTAGGADYGYTF,TGTGCCAGCACAAAAGGGCCGACAGCAGGGGGCGCGGATTATGGCTACACCTTC
TRBD1,TRBJ1-6,NA,TRBV6-1,CASRTGGSYNSPLHF,TGTGCCAGCAGGACAGGGGGCTCCTATAATTCACCCCTCCACTTT
TRBD1,TRBJ1-5,NA,TRBV10-1,CASSRGTGGPQHF,TGCGCCAGCAGTAGAGGTACAGGGGGGCCCCAGCATTTT
NA,TRBJ2-6,NA,TRBV30,CAWTLGSGANVLTF,TGTGCCTGGACTCTCGGCTCTGGGGCCAACGTCCTGACTTTC
NA,TRBJ2-1,NA,TRBV7-2,CASSWGDYNEQFF,TGTGCCAGCAGCTGGGGGGACTACAATGAGCAGTTCTTC
NA,TRBJ2-1,NA,TRBV9,CASSVGVGAYNEQFF,TGTGCCAGCAGCGTGGGAGTAGGCGCCTACAATGAGCAGTTCTTC
NA,TRBJ1-5,NA,TRBV7-2,CASSSGSGGNQPQHF,TGTGCCAGCAGCTCGGGGTCAGGCGGCAATCAGCCCCAGCATTTT
TRBD1,TRBJ1-1,NA,TRBV19,CASRITGTVLNTEAFF,TGTGCCAGTAGAATTACCGGGACAGTTTTGAACACTGAAGCTTTCTTT
NA,TRBJ1-2,NA,TRBV16,CASSQSIRGYGYTF,TGTGCCAGCAGCCAATCGATCAGGGGCTATGGCTACACCTTC
NA,TRBJ2-3,NA,TRBV4-2,CASSLRVDRFFSDTQYF,TGTGCCAGCAGCCTTAGGGTTGACAGATTTTTCTCAGATACGCAGTATTTT
NA,TRBJ2-1,NA,TRBV4-1,CASSQEIFREPYNEQFF,TGCGCCAGCAGCCAAGAAATTTTTCGGGAGCCTTACAATGAGCAGTTCTTC
NA,TRBJ2-1,NA,TRBV10-3,CAISESFWGKVLRHGGDETNEQFF,TGTGCCATCAGTGAGTCGTTTTGGGGTAAAGTCCTTCGTCACGGCGGGGACGAGACCAATGAGCAGTTCTTC
NA,TRBJ2-1,NA,TRBV5-1,CASSLSLGSYNEQFF,TGCGCCAGCAGCCTCTCACTAGGCTCCTACAATGAGCAGTTCTTC
TRBD1,TRBJ2-2,NA,TRBV7-2,CASSLNRGSGGELFF,TGTGCCAGCAGCTTAAACAGGGGGAGTGGCGGGGAGCTGTTTTTT
NA,TRBJ2-5,NA,TRBV27,CASSLLGPPGETQYF,TGTGCCAGCAGTCTCCTCGGTCCCCCCGGAGAGACCCAGTACTTC